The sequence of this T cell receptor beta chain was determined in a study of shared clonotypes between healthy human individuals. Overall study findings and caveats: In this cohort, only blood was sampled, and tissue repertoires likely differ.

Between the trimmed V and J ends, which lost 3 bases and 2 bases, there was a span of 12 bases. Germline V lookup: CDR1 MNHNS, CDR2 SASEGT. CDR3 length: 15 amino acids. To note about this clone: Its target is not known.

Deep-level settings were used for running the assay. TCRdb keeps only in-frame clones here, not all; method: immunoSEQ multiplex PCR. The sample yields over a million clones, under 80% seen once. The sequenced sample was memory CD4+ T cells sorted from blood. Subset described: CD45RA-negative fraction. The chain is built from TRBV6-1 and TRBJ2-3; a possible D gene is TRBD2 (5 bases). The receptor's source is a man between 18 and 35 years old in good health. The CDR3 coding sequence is TGTGCCAGCAGTGAGAGAGGGCCCGACACAGATACGCAGTATTTT. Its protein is CASSERGPDTDTQYF.